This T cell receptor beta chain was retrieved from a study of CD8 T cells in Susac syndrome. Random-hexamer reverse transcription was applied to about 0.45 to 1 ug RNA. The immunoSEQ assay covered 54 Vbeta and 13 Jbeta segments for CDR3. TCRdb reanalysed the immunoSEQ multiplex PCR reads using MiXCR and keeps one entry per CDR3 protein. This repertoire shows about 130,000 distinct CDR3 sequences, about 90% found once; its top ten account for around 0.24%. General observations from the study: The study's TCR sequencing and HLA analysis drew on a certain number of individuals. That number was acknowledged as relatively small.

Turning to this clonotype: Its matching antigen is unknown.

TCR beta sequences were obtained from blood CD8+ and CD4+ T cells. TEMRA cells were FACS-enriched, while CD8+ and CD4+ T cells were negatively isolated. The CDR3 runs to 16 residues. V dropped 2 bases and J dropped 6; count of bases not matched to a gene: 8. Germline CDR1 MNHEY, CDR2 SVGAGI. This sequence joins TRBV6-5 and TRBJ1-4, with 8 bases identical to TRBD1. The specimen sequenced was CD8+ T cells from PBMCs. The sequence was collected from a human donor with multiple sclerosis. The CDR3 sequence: CASSYARTGIDEKLFF. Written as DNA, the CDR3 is TGTGCCAGCAGTTACGCGAGGACAGGGATCGATGAAAAACTGTTTTTT.